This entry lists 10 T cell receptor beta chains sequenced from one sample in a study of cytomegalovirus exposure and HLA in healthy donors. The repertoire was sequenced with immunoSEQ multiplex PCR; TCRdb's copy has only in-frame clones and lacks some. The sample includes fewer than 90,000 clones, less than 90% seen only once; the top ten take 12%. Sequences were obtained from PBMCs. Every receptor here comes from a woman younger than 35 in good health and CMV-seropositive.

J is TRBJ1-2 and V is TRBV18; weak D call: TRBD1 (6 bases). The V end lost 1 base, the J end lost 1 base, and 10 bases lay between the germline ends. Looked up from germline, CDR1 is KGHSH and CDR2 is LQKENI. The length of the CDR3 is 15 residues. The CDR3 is CASSPRDRINYGYTF. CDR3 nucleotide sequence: TGTGCCAGCTCACCACGCGACAGGATTAACTATGGCTACACCTTC.

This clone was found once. CDR3 DNA: TGCGCCAGCAGACCGGGACAGAGCTCTGGAAACACCATATATTTT. It encodes CASRPGQSSGNTIYF. V usage is TRBV23-1 and J usage is TRBJ1-3; 7 nucleotides line up with TRBD1. TRBV23-1 qualifies as an ORF whose function is uncertain. This CDR3 spans 15 amino acids. With V trimmed by 6 bases and J by 0 bases, 5 bases remained unmatched.

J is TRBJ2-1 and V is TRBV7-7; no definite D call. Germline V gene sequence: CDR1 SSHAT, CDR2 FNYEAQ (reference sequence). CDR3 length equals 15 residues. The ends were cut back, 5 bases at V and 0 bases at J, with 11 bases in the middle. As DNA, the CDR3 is TGTGCCAGCAGCCCCCAAAGGAGCTCCTACAATGAGCAGTTCTTC. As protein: CASSPQRSSYNEQFF.

The CDR3 sequence is CASSYNGANPLEQYF. The DNA for the CDR3 is TGTGCCAGCAGTTACAACGGAGCAAACCCCCTCGAGCAGTACTTC. The chain uses TRBV6-5 and TRBJ2-7; D is undetermined. In germline, CDR1 is MNHEY, CDR2 SVGAGI. The ends were cut back, 2 bases at V and 6 bases at J, with 17 bases in the middle. This CDR3 contains 15 residues.

CDR3 DNA sequence: TGTGCCATCAGTGCGACAGACGGGGGGAACTATGGCTACACCTTC. Encoded protein: CAISATDGGNYGYTF. This sequence joins TRBV10-3 and TRBJ1-2; possibly TRBD1 for D (5 bases). CDR1 ENHRY and CDR2 SYGVKD come from the germline V gene. The CDR3 loop spans 15 amino acids. The ends were cut back, 4 bases at V and 2 bases at J, with 14 bases in the middle.

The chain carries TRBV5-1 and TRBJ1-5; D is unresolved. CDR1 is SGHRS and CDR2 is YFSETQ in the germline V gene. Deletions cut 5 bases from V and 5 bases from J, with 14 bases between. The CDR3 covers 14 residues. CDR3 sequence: CASSEEGLDQPQHF. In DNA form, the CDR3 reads TGCGCCAGCAGTGAAGAGGGTTTGGATCAGCCCCAGCATTTT.

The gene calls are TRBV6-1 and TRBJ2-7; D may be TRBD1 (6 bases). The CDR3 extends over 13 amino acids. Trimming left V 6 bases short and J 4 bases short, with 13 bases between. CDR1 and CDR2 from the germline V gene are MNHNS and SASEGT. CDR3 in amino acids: CASRVDSGYEQYF. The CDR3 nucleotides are TGTGCCAGCAGGGTGGACAGCGGATACGAGCAGTACTTC.

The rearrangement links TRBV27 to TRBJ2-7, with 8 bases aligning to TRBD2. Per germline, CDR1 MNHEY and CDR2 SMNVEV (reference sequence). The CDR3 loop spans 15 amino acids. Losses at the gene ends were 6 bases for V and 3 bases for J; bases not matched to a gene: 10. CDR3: CASRPLAGGYYEQYF. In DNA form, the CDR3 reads TGTGCCAGCAGGCCTCTTGCGGGGGGTTACTACGAGCAGTACTTC.

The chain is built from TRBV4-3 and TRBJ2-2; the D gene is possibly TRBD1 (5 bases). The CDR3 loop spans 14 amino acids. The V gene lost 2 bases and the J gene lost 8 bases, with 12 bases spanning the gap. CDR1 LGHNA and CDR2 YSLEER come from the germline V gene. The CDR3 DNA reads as TGCGCCAGCAGCCAAATAATCAGGGAAGGGGAGCTGTTTTTT. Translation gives CASSQIIREGELFF.

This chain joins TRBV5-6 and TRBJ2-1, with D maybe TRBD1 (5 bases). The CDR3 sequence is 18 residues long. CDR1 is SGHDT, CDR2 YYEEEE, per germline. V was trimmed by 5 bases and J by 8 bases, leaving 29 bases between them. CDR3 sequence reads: CASRTGARSDLWADEQFF. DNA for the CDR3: TGTGCCAGCAGAACTGGGGCTCGGTCAGACCTTTGGGCCGATGAGCAGTTCTTC. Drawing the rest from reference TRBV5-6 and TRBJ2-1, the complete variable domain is DAGVTQSPTHLIKTRGQQVTLRCSPKSGHDTVSWYQQALGQGPQFIFQYYEEEERQRGNFPDRFSGHQFPNYSSELNVNALLLGDSALYLCASRTGARSDLWADEQFFGPGTRLTVL.